The sequence of this TCR beta chain was determined in a study of response to subunit inactivated influenza vaccine. Study-wide results and caveats: Authors suggested few new T cells are recruited by each seasonal influenza vaccination.

TCRdb recomputed calls from the RT-PCR reads with MiXCR, one row per CDR3 protein. The sample shows about 610,000 distinct CDR3 sequences, 12% to 15% of them seen only once. V was pared by 2 bases and J by 8 bases, with 18 bases between. Per the germline V gene, CDR1 is SGHAT and CDR2 is FQNNGV. The CDR3 has 15 residues. This clonotype was recorded a few times. Its specificity is unknown. This chain connects TRBV11-2 to TRBJ1-1; tentative D call: TRBD1 (5 bases). Sequencing used PBMCs from blood, obtained about 13 days after vaccination. The origin of this receptor is a middle-aged man who received an inactivated influenza vaccine. The CDR3 sequence is CASSLSHGAHEEAFF. CDR3 coding DNA: TGTGCCAGCAGCTTAAGTCACGGGGCTCACGAGGAAGCTTTCTTT.